This record concerns one TCR beta chain sequence. Its antigen remains unidentified. The sample originates from a study of CD8 T cells in ankylosing spondylitis. Study-level results: A motif of eight highly homologous TCR beta variants was seen as apparently characteristic of ankylosing spondylitis blood. Significant enrichment of disease-linked clones was reportedly seen in matched ankylosing spondylitis synovial fluid.

V lost 0 bases and J lost 0, with 12 bases in between. This CDR3 region has 16 residues. Germline loops: CDR1 MNHEY, CDR2 SVGAGI. Quantitative barcoded 5'-RACE was used to prepare TCR beta libraries. From the 5' RACE reads, TCRdb called clonotypes with MiXCR, one entry per CDR3 protein. The sample has over 200,000 distinct CDR3 sequences; 15% to 20% are singletons. Sequenced material: blood, either unsorted or a sorted T cell fraction (not recorded which). The chain recombines TRBV6-5 with TRBJ2-7; D might be TRBD2 (6 bases). This TCR derives from a male donor with ankylosing spondylitis. The CDR3 DNA reads TGTGCCAGCAGTTACTCTATGGGGGAGGTCTCCTACGAGCAGTACTTC. It encodes CASSYSMGEVSYEQYF.